These 16 T cell receptor beta chains originate from one sample sequenced in a study of blood T cell repertoires in COVID-19. The table came from immunoSEQ multiplex PCR; TCRdb's copy has only in-frame clones and leaves some out. The table lists over 130,000 clones, about nine tenths of them singletons, with around 26% in the top ten. Sequenced input: peripheral blood. Receptors were obtained from a human donor in a cohort sampled during active COVID-19.

Points on this clone: Other DNA variants within this sample encode the same CDR3. This sequence joins TRBV4-3 and TRBJ1-2; tentatively, D is TRBD1 (6 bases). This CDR3 is built from 15 residues. Trimming cost V 1 base and J 1 base, with 10 bases left between them. CDR1 and CDR2 (germline): LGHNA, YSLEER. The CDR3 region is CASSQARGGNYGYTF. The DNA of the CDR3 is TGCGCCAGCAGCCAAGCTAGGGGGGGTAACTATGGCTACACCTTC.

The rearrangement uses TRBV7-8 and TRBJ1-1; weak D call: TRBD1 (6 bases). The V gene lost 5 bases and the J gene lost 7 bases, with 14 bases spanning the gap. Germline V gene sequence: CDR1 SGHVS, CDR2 FQNEAQ. This CDR3 has 13 amino acids. The CDR3 DNA follows: TGTGCCAGCAGCGAGTCGACAGGCATTGAAGCTTTCTTT. This codes for CASSESTGIEAFF.

The chain couples TRBV4-2 to TRBJ1-1; 7 nucleotides line up with TRBD1. V dropped 1 base and J dropped 8; count of bases not matched to a gene: 7. Germline V CDR1 and CDR2: LGHNA, YNFKEQ. CDR3 length equals 14 residues. The CDR3 loop reads CASSQAFRDSEAFF. The DNA for the CDR3 is TGTGCCAGCAGCCAAGCCTTTCGGGACAGCGAAGCTTTCTTT.

The chain uses TRBV4-2 and TRBJ2-1; 12 nucleotides line up with TRBD2. The CDR3 has 16 amino acids. The V and J ends lost 0 bases and 9 bases, in that order; junction bases with no gene match: 6. Germline CDR1 is LGHNA and CDR2 is YNFKEQ. The CDR3, as DNA: TGTGCCAGCAGCCAAGAACCTAGCGGGGGGGCCAGTGAGCAGTTCTTC. It encodes CASSQEPSGGASEQFF.

The rearrangement uses TRBV2 and TRBJ1-5, with a possible D match to TRBD1 (6 bases). The CDR3 length is 14 residues. Germline CDR1 reads SNHLY; CDR2 reads FYNNEI. V dropped 3 bases and J dropped 2 bases, with 8 bases sitting between them. CDR3 sequence: CASSEGGRNQPQHF. In nucleotides, the CDR3 is TGTGCCAGCAGTGAGGGGGGGCGCAATCAGCCCCAGCATTTT. Full variable domain (rest looked up from reference TRBV2 and TRBJ1-5): EPEVTQTPSHQVTQMGQEVILRCVPISNHLYFYWYRQILGQKVEFLVSFYNNEISEKSEIFDDQFSVERPDGSNFTLKIRSTKLEDSAMYFCASSEGGRNQPQHFGDGTRLSIL.

The genes are TRBV7-9 and TRBJ1-1; 9 bases are shared with TRBD1. The CDR3 is 17 amino acids. Germline V gene sequence: CDR1 SEHNR, CDR2 FQNEAQ (reference sequence). J lost 6 bases, V lost 3 bases, and 14 bases had no gene match. The CDR3 loop reads CASSLDRGLKKFAEAFF. CDR3 in DNA: TGTGCCAGCAGCTTGGACAGGGGCCTCAAAAAATTCGCTGAAGCTTTCTTT.

The chain couples TRBV13 to TRBJ2-6; D uncertain. Trimming took 1 base from V and 2 from J, leaving 6 bases between them. The CDR3 sequence is 15 residues long. CDR1 and CDR2 from the germline V gene are PRHDT and FYEKMQ (reference sequence). The CDR3 region is CASSLASAGANVLTF. CDR3 bases: TGTGCCAGCAGCTTAGCGTCAGCTGGGGCCAACGTCCTGACTTTC.

This chain links TRBV6-5 with TRBJ1-2; tentatively, D is TRBD1 (5 bases). V was clipped by 0 bases and J by 4 bases, with 12 bases between them. CDR3 length equals 15 residues. CDR1 is MNHEY, CDR2 SVGAGI, per germline. The CDR3, as DNA: TGTGCCAGCAGTTACTCGGGAGGGAGGGGCTATGGCTACACCTTC. It codes for CASSYSGGRGYGYTF.

The J gene is TRBJ2-7, the V gene TRBV25-1; tentative D call: TRBD1 (5 bases). From germline, CDR1 is MGHDK and CDR2 SYGVNS. The CDR3 is 16 residues long. V shed 5 bases and J shed 4 bases, with 21 bases lying between them. The CDR3 protein is CASSPHTGLSKYEQYF. Written as DNA, the CDR3 is TGTGCCAGCAGTCCCCACACAGGCCTGAGTAAGTACGAGCAGTACTTC.

This rearrangement joins TRBV2 to TRBJ2-1; weak D call: TRBD2 (7 bases). V was clipped by 4 bases and J by 1 base, with 11 bases between them. The CDR3 is made up of 15 amino acids. Germline V gene sequence: CDR1 SNHLY, CDR2 FYNNEI. The DNA for the CDR3 is TGTGCCAGCAGTGGGGGGGGCGATTCCTACAATGAGCAGTTCTTC. The encoded protein is CASSGGGDSYNEQFF.

This chain links TRBV3-1 (or the pseudogene TRBV3-2) with TRBJ1-3; D is uncertain. The CDR3 has 15 amino acids. Germline V lookup: CDR1 LGHDT, CDR2 YNNKEL (reference sequence). Trimming shortened V by 0 bases and J by 1 base, and 7 bases separated the two germline ends. CDR3 residues: CASSQDGLSGNTIYF. The CDR3 DNA reads as TGTGCCAGCAGCCAAGACGGACTTTCTGGAAACACCATATATTTT.

This clone appeared a few times. The chain carries TRBV7-8 and TRBJ1-2; D unclear. The V gene lost 5 bases and the J gene lost 3 bases, with 7 bases spanning the gap. The CDR3 covers 12 residues. Germline-derived CDR1 and CDR2 are SGHVS and FQNEAQ. The CDR3 DNA sequence: TGTGCCAGCAGCCCCGGTTACTATGGCTACACCTTC. Translating it yields CASSPGYYGYTF.

The chain employs TRBV6-5 and TRBJ1-2; 10 bases map to TRBD1. The trim removed 4 bases at V and 8 bases at J, leaving 10 bases unmatched. The CDR3 loop spans 15 amino acids. Germline V lookup: CDR1 MNHEY, CDR2 SVGAGI. CDR3 in amino acids: CASSSNPGTGDGYTF. The CDR3 DNA is TGTGCCAGCAGTTCAAATCCCGGGACAGGGGACGGCTACACCTTC.

The chain employs TRBV4-3 and TRBJ1-5; 7 bases align to TRBD1. The germline CDR1 and CDR2 sequences are LGHNA and YSLEER. The junction had 11 bases not matched to a gene; V was cut back by 0 bases and J by 6 bases. The CDR3 extends over 17 amino acids. In DNA, the CDR3 is TGCGCCAGCAGCCAAGATCTGGCAGGGGGTGTCGGTCAGCCCCAGCATTTT. This encodes CASSQDLAGGVGQPQHF.

The chain is built from TRBV3-1 (or the pseudogene TRBV3-2) and TRBJ1-4; tentative D call: TRBD1 (5 bases). Germline V lookup: CDR1 LGHDT, CDR2 YNNKEL (reference sequence). V lost 3 bases to trimming and J lost 7 bases, with 12 bases between them. The CDR3 is 14 residues long. Here the CDR3 DNA reads TGTGCCAGCAGCCATGGATCGGGGGGTGAAAAACTGTTTTTT. This translates into CASSHGSGGEKLFF.

V is TRBV7-2 and J is TRBJ2-7; tentatively, D is TRBD2 (5 bases). V was clipped by 4 bases and J by 3 bases, with 13 bases between them. The CDR3 loop spans 14 amino acids. Germline-derived CDR1 and CDR2 are SGHTA and FQGNSA. The CDR3 region has the DNA TGTGCCAGCAGCTCAGGAGGTGGATTCTACGAGCAGTACTTC. Translation: CASSSGGGFYEQYF.